This is a list of T cell receptor beta chains from one sample in a study of graft-versus-host responses after intestinal transplantation. TCRdb's copy holds only in-frame clones and misses some; the assay was immunoSEQ multiplex PCR. The data contain fewer than 4,500 clones, around 28% of them singletons. Here the sequenced sample was alloreactive CD4+ T cells from a mixed lymphocyte reaction culture, taken before transplantation. These receptors were obtained from a human patient who was an organ donor for intestinal transplantation. Both conserved end residues are part of each CDR3. The order of the fields is V gene, D gene, J gene, clone size, CDR3 protein, CDR3 DNA. D genes are given only for firm matches. Expanded clones get a size class; other rows say once, few or many, or leave the size out.

>TRBV7-2|NA|TRBJ2-5|few
CASSLVRGGQETQYF
TGTGCCAGCAGCTTAGTCAGGGGAGGGCAAGAGACCCAGTACTTC
>TRBV4-2|NA|TRBJ1-3|NA
CASSQPGQKSGNTIYF
TGTGCCAGCAGCCAACCGGGACAAAAATCTGGAAACACCATATATTTT
>TRBV7-9|TRBD1|TRBJ1-6|NA
CASSERQGYNSPLHF
TGTGCCAGCAGCGAACGACAGGGGTATAATTCACCCCTCCACTTT
>TRBV18|TRBD1|TRBJ1-3|few
CASSPQIGQVIGNTIYF
TGTGCCAGCTCACCTCAGATTGGACAGGTCATCGGAAACACCATATATTTT
>TRBV10-2|TRBD1|TRBJ1-5|medium-sized
CASADRVIYQPQHF
TGCGCCAGCGCCGACAGGGTAATTTATCAGCCCCAGCATTTT
>TRBV6-6|NA|TRBJ2-2|NA
CASSPGHPNTGELFF
TGTGCCAGCAGTCCGGGACACCCGAACACCGGGGAGCTGTTTTTT
>TRBV30|NA|TRBJ1-5|few
CAWDRGFNQPQHF
TGTGCCTGGGATAGGGGGTTTAATCAGCCCCAGCATTTT
>TRBV7-9|NA|TRBJ2-7|medium-sized
CASSRGRGIGYEQYF
TGTGCCAGCAGCCGCGGACGGGGAATTGGGTACGAGCAGTACTTC
>TRBV6-6|TRBD2|TRBJ2-1|NA
CASRASGGAGEQFF
TGTGCCAGCAGGGCTAGCGGGGGGGCAGGGGAGCAGTTCTTC
>TRBV5-1|NA|TRBJ2-7|medium-sized
CASSLRGYEQYF
TGCGCCAGCAGCCTCCGGGGTTACGAGCAGTACTTC
>TRBV7-8|NA|TRBJ2-1|NA
CASSPQFYNEQFF
TGTGCCAGCAGCCCACAGTTCTACAATGAGCAGTTCTTC
>TRBV7-9|NA|TRBJ1-3|few
CASSKWELGNTIYF
TGTGCCAGCAGCAAATGGGAATTGGGAAACACCATATATTTT
>TRBV28|TRBD2|TRBJ2-7|NA
CASSWTSGGVYEQYF
TGTGCCAGCAGTTGGACTAGCGGGGGGGTATACGAGCAGTACTTC
>TRBV21-1|NA|TRBJ2-3|medium-sized
CASSLMGTTFTDTQYF
TGTGCCAGCAGCCTCATGGGGACTACGTTCACAGATACGCAGTATTTT
>TRBV11-2|NA|TRBJ1-6|few
CASSLVGARGGNSPLHF
TGTGCCAGCAGCTTAGTAGGAGCAAGGGGAGGTAATTCACCCCTCCACTTT
>TRBV28|NA|TRBJ1-1|large
CASSLLDPLATEAFF
TGTGCCAGCAGTTTATTGGACCCATTAGCCACTGAAGCTTTCTTT